The rows below give T cell receptor beta chains drawn from one sample of a study of T cells in Graves' hyperthyroidism and ophthalmopathy. TCRdb fed the multiplex PCR reads into MiXCR, producing one record per CDR3 protein. The data hold about 300,000 distinct CDR3 sequences, with 15% to 20% observed a single time. Sequences were obtained from blood. Source of these receptors: a man aged 45-65 years with Graves' ophthalmopathy. Each CDR3 is given with its conserved first and last residue. Fields, in order: D gene, V gene, J gene, clone size, CDR3 DNA, CDR3 protein. The D gene is left open where the match is weak. Size is stated for part of the rows, as once, few or many counts, or as a class when the clone is expanded.

TRBD2,TRBV13,TRBJ2-7,many,TGTGCCAGCAGCAACCAGACTAGCGGGAGGTACGAGCAGTACTTC,CASSNQTSGRYEQYF
-,TRBV20-1,TRBJ1-5,many,TGCAGTGCTAGTCCCCAAAATAGCAATCAGCCCCAGCATTTT,CSASPQNSNQPQHF
TRBD1,TRBV5-8,TRBJ1-6,-,TGTGCCAGCAGCTTACAGGGGGCGACTTCACCCCTCCACTTT,CASSLQGATSPLHF
TRBD2,TRBV10-3,TRBJ2-7,once,TGTGCCATCAGGGCTAGCGGGAGGGACGAGCAGTACTTC,CAIRASGRDEQYF
TRBD2,TRBV20-1,TRBJ2-2,-,TGCAGTGCTAGAGATCGGGGGGTCACCGGGGAGCTGTTTTTT,CSARDRGVTGELFF
TRBD2,TRBV6-1,TRBJ2-1,-,TGTGCCAGCAGCCCCTGGCGCGGGAGGCTACCTAATGATTACAATGAGCAGTTCTTC,CASSPWRGRLPNDYNEQFF
-,TRBV9,TRBJ1-2,few,TGTGCCAGCAGCGCCCCATGGGGGCCGGATGGCTACACCTTC,CASSAPWGPDGYTF
TRBD1,TRBV3-1,TRBJ1-2,many,TGTGCCAGCAGCGATATGGGACAGAACTATGGCTACACCTTC,CASSDMGQNYGYTF
-,TRBV6-1,TRBJ1-1,many,TGTGCCAGCAGTGAGGCAGGTGTTAGGACTGAAGCTTTCTTT,CASSEAGVRTEAFF
TRBD2,TRBV30,TRBJ2-7,many,TGTGCCTGGAGTGTAGGGACTAGCGGCTACGAGCAGTACTTC,CAWSVGTSGYEQYF
TRBD2,TRBV28,TRBJ2-7,-,TGTGCCAGCAGTACCGGGACTAGCGGGAGATTTCACGAGCAGTACTTC,CASSTGTSGRFHEQYF
-,TRBV27,TRBJ1-5,many,TGTGCCAGCAATAGAGATGGGAGCAATCAGCCCCAGCATTTT,CASNRDGSNQPQHF
-,TRBV27,TRBJ2-7,few,TGTGCCAGCAGGACCCCCCTACGGGAGAGCTCCTACGAGCAGTACTTC,CASRTPLRESSYEQYF
-,TRBV7-9,TRBJ2-7,many,TGTGCCAGTACAGGATCCTACGAGCAGTACTTC,CASTGSYEQYF
TRBD1,TRBV18,TRBJ2-5,-,TGTGCCAGCTCACCCGGGACAGGGTTCGGGACCCAGTACTTC,CASSPGTGFGTQYF
-,TRBV24-1,TRBJ1-1,many,TGTGCCACCACCTTAGGACAGAACACTGAAGCTTTCTTT,CATTLGQNTEAFF
-,TRBV19,TRBJ1-5,-,TGTGCCACCCATCCCGACGGCTGGGGTACTCAGCCCCAGCATTTT,CATHPDGWGTQPQHF
-,TRBV9,TRBJ2-7,many,TGTGCCAGCAGCCCCCGGGACTCCTACGAGCAGTACTTC,CASSPRDSYEQYF
-,TRBV5-8,TRBJ1-1,-,TGTGCCAGCAGCTTTCTTCCGGGGACCGCCGTCAGGGTGAATGAAGCTTTCTTT,CASSFLPGTAVRVNEAFF
TRBD2,TRBV7-3,TRBJ2-1,few,TGTGCCAGCAGCTCCCCTGGGGGGGGTGAGCAGTTCTTC,CASSSPGGGEQFF